This TCR beta chain was retrieved from a study of brain T cells in children with intractable seizures. The CDR3 consists of 14 residues. Trimming removed 3 bases at V and 5 bases at J, with 11 bases between. Germline loops: CDR1 SEHNR, CDR2 FQNEAQ (reference sequence). Produced via immunoSEQ multiplex PCR; TCRdb's table is partial and in-frame only. The table records about 340,000 clones, approximately 93% of them present only once. The time point: blood from clinic visit 5 months post-surgery; TSC patient then seizure free. The sequenced cases were selected for having the highest brain T cell transcript signatures. At least one anti-epileptic drug was given before surgery.

The source material was peripheral blood, sampled 5 to 6 months after surgery. V is TRBV7-9 and J is TRBJ2-1; no firm D call. This TCR derives from a boy under two years old with tuberous sclerosis and intractable seizures. CDR3 protein: CASSFLPGHNEQFF. The CDR3 bases are TGTGCCAGCAGCTTTTTACCTGGACACAATGAGCAGTTCTTC.